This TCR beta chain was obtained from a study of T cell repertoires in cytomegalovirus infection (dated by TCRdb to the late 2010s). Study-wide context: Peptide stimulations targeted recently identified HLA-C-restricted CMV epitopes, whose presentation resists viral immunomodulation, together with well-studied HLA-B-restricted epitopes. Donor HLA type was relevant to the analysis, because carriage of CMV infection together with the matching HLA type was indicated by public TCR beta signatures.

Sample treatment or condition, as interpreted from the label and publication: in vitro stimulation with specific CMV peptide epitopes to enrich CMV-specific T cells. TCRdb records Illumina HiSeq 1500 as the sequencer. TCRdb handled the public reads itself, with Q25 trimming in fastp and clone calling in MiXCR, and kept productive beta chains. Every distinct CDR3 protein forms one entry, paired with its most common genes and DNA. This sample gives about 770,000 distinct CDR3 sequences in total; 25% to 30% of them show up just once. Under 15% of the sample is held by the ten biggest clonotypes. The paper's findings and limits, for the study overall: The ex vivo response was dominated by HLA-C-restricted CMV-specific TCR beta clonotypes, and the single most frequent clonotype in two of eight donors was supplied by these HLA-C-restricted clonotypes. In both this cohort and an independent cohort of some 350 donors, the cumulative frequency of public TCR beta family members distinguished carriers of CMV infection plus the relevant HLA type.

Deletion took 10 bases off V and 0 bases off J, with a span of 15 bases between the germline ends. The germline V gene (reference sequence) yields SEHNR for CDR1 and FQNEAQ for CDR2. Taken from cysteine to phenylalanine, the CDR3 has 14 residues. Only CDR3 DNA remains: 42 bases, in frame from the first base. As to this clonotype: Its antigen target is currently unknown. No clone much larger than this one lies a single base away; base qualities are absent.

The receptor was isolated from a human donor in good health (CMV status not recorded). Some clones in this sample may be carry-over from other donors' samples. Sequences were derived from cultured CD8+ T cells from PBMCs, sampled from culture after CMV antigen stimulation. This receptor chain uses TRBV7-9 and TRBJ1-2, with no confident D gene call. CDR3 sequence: CATLPSGPNYGYTF. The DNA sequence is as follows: TGTGCCACCCTCCCGAGCGGGCCTAACTATGGCTACACCTTC.